This is a list of T cell receptor beta chains from one sample in a study of shared clonotypes between healthy human individuals. Libraries were prepared by immunoSEQ multiplex PCR; TCRdb keeps only in-frame clonotypes and omits some of them. Of roughly 650,000 clones listed, 97% are singletons. Material: naive CD4+ T cells sorted from blood. These receptors all come from a woman aged 25 to 39 in good health. Both conserved end residues are part of each CDR3. A D gene is named only where the DNA matches it firmly. Size tells how often a clone was seen (once, few, many) or the class of an expanded clone, and some rows leave it out.

clone size	D gene	CDR3 length	V gene	J gene	CDR3 protein	CDR3 DNA
.	TRBD2	16	TRBV28	TRBJ2-3	CASSPPPAGVWDTQYF	TGTGCCAGCAGTCCCCCTCCAGCGGGAGTCTGGGATACGCAGTATTTT
.	.	18	TRBV21-1	TRBJ2-4	CASRMPTRDREDKNIQYF	TGTGCCAGCAGGATGCCGACCAGGGACAGGGAGGACAAAAACATTCAGTACTTC
.	.	17	TRBV6-1	TRBJ1-1	CASSENRLGQSNTEAFF	TGTGCCAGCAGTGAAAATCGGCTAGGACAGAGTAACACTGAAGCTTTCTTT
.	TRBD1	12	TRBV29-1	TRBJ1-5	CSVGQYNQPQHF	TGCAGCGTGGGACAGTACAATCAGCCCCAGCATTTT
.	TRBD1	12	TRBV19	TRBJ2-7	CASRGQSYEQYF	TGTGCCAGTAGGGGACAGTCCTACGAGCAGTACTTC
.	TRBD2	17	TRBV5-4	TRBJ2-3	CASSYPSGSPSTDTQYF	TGTGCCAGCAGCTACCCTAGCGGGAGCCCGAGCACAGATACGCAGTATTTT
.	.	14	TRBV28	TRBJ2-3	CASKTGGARDTQYF	TGTGCCAGCAAGACTGGGGGGGCGCGAGATACGCAGTATTTT
once	.	20	TRBV19	TRBJ2-5	CPDDPERAVIFLETQETQYF	TGTCCCGACGACCCGGAGAGGGCCGTAATATTCCTCGAAACTCAAGAGACCCAGTACTTC
once	.	14	TRBV7-2	TRBJ2-7	CASSYTSGTYEQYF	TGTGCCAGCAGCTACACCTCGGGCACCTACGAGCAGTACTTC
.	.	13	TRBV19	TRBJ1-5	CASRGSLNQPQHF	TGTGCCAGTAGAGGGAGTTTAAATCAGCCCCAGCATTTT
.	.	15	TRBV27	TRBJ2-1	CASSLRAGEFNEQFF	TGTGCCAGCAGTTTAAGGGCCGGGGAATTCAATGAGCAGTTCTTC
.	.	13	TRBV19	TRBJ2-1	CASSTEEGYEQFF	TGTGCCAGTAGTACCGAGGAAGGCTATGAGCAGTTCTTC
once	TRBD2	21	TRBV19	TRBJ2-1	CASSIGRTGVRSSGGYNEQFF	TGTGCCAGTAGTATAGGCCGAACAGGGGTCCGCTCTAGCGGGGGTTACAATGAGCAGTTCTTC
once	TRBD2	20	TRBV4-1	TRBJ2-1	CASSQDPGLAGKGGSNEQFF	TGCGCCAGCAGCCAAGACCCGGGACTAGCGGGGAAAGGGGGGTCTAATGAGCAGTTCTTC
.	TRBD2	17	TRBV27	TRBJ2-1	CASSSRLAGQVDNEQFF	TGTGCCAGCAGTTCCCGACTAGCGGGACAAGTCGACAATGAGCAGTTCTTC
once	.	14	TRBV6-5	TRBJ1-2	CASTNSGGNYGYTF	TGTGCCAGCACCAACTCCGGGGGGAACTATGGCTACACCTTC
.	.	12	TRBV28	TRBJ1-1	CASSLREAEAFF	TGTGCCAGCAGTCTCCGGGAGGCTGAAGCTTTCTTT
.	TRBD1	12	TRBV28	TRBJ1-1	CASRKQGAEAFF	TGTGCCAGCAGAAAACAGGGGGCTGAAGCTTTCTTT
once	.	16	TRBV5-1	TRBJ1-1	CASSFGVRLVGTEAFF	TGCGCCAGCAGCTTTGGGGTAAGGCTGGTTGGAACTGAAGCTTTCTTT
once	.	13	TRBV28	TRBJ1-2	CASRGGRDYGYTF	TGTGCCAGCAGGGGGGGACGGGACTATGGCTACACCTTC
.	.	13	TRBV19	TRBJ2-2	CASRSQGMRELFF	TGTGCCAGTAGAAGCCAGGGGATGAGGGAGCTGTTTTTT
.	TRBD2	13	TRBV2	TRBJ2-3	CASSGTSGDTQYF	TGTGCCAGCAGCGGGACTAGCGGGGATACGCAGTATTTT
.	.	16	TRBV7-5	TRBJ2-7	CVRSKKQGPLSYEQYF	TGTGTCAGAAGCAAGAAACAGGGGCCGCTAAGCTACGAGCAGTACTTC
.	TRBD1	17	TRBV27	TRBJ2-1	CASSLLGAGQANNEQFF	TGTGCCAGCAGTTTATTGGGGGCTGGACAGGCAAACAATGAGCAGTTCTTC
.	.	14	TRBV6-6	TRBJ2-3	CASRLGAGTDTQYF	TGTGCCAGCAGACTAGGGGCAGGGACAGATACGCAGTATTTT
.	.	15	TRBV28	TRBJ2-7	CASSFFGRSSYEQYF	TGTGCCAGCAGTTTTTTTGGGAGAAGCTCCTACGAGCAGTACTTC
.	TRBD1	18	TRBV2	TRBJ2-7	CASGGTGGSSGGYYEQYF	TGTGCCAGCGGAGGGACAGGGGGAAGTAGCGGGGGCTACTACGAGCAGTACTTC